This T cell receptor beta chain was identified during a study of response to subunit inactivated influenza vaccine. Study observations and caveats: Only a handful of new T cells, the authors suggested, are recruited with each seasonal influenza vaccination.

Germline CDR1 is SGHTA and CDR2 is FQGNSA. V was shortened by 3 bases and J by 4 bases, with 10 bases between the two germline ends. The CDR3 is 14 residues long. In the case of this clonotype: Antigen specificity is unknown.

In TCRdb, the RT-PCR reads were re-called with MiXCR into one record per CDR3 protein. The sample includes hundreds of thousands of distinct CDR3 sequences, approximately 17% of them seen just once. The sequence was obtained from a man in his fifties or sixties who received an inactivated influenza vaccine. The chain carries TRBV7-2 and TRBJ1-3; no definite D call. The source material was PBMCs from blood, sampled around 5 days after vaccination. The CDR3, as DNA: TGTGCCAGCAGCTTCGGGCAGGCCGGAAACACCATATATTTT. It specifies CASSFGQAGNTIYF. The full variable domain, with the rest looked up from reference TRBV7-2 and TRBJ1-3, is GAGVSQSPSNKVTEKGKDVELRCDPISGHTALYWYRQSLGQGLEFLIYFQGNSAPDKSGLPSDRFSAERTGGSVSTLTIQRTQQEDSAVYLCASSFGQAGNTIYFGEGSWLTVV.